This T cell receptor beta chain was sequenced during a study of OX40 agonist ivuxolimab in advanced cancers. Turning to the overall study: Ivuxolimab was a fully human IgG2 agonistic monoclonal antibody targeting the costimulatory receptor OX40 (CD134). Intravenous ivuxolimab was administered to patients every 2 weeks at six dose levels: 0.01, 0.1, 0.3, 1.5, 3 and 10 mg/kg. Of the roughly 52 dose-escalation patients, hepatocellular carcinoma was present in about 20, melanoma in around 15, renal cell carcinoma in 9 and head and neck cancer in 9. Three dose-escalation patients achieved partial responses, one with hepatocellular carcinoma and two with cutaneous melanoma. In the dose-escalation cohort, 75% to 90% of patients were male, and the mean age was 60 years with a range of roughly 23 to 79. The monotherapy dose-escalation portion (N ≈ 50 patients) of the phase I ivuxolimab trial is reported in the paper. Prior anti-PD-1, anti-PD-L1 or anti-CTLA-4 therapy was permitted, and checkpoint inhibitors had been received by less than 45% of dose-escalation patients. Peripheral TCRbeta sequencing aimed to test whether ivuxolimab altered TCR sequence diversity and caused clonal T-cell expansion. Broader findings and caveats from the paper: In the 0.1-3.0 mg/kg groups, partial responders had among the lowest normalized peripheral clonal expansion, particularly in CD8+ T cells. Clonal expansion of both CD4+ and CD8+ blood T cells was observed from baseline to week 6 at doses 0.1 to 3.0 mg/kg. Which antigens the clonally expanded peripheral T cells were specific for was not determined. After ivuxolimab, expanded clones were on average more numerous among CD8+ T cells than among CD4+ T cells. Low levels of normalized T-cell clonal expansion were also seen in some nonresponding patients.

A distance of 16 bases separates the germline ends of V and J, which lose 4 bases and 7 bases respectively. The CDR3 holds 15 amino acids from the cysteine to the phenylalanine. This entry keeps only the CDR3 DNA: 45 bases, framed from base 1. The germline V gene gives CDR1 as SNHLY and CDR2 as FYNNEI. Genomic DNA was extracted from sorted cells for sequencing of the TCRbeta CDR3 region. The immunoSEQ Assay was used to sequence the TCRbeta CDR3 regions. In its TCRdb copy, this immuneACCESS table keeps in-frame sequences only and misses some clones. Where compared with another copy, unresolved V genes explain less than half of these, and the others have no known cause. In this sample the table shows around 140,000 clones, 90% of which occur a single time. About 1.1% of the sample rests with the top ten. This clone came up once. Its binding antigen is unknown. Per-nucleotide qualities are absent, and no much larger clonotype sits a single base away.

The trial excluded patients who had a history of autoimmune disease or were on systemic immunosuppression. Peripheral blood for TCR sequencing was collected from all dose cohorts at baseline, on cycle 4 day 1, and on cycle 7 day 1. The samples were drawn from a first-in-human, open-label, multicenter phase I dose-escalation trial of ivuxolimab. The trial enrolled adults with locally advanced or metastatic head and neck squamous cell, hepatocellular, melanoma or renal cell carcinoma. CD4+ and CD8+ T cells were sorted separately from peripheral blood before TCR sequencing. The sequence joins TRBV2 to TRBJ1-4; matching of 6 bases hints at TRBD1 as the D gene. The source of this sequence is an adult with an advanced solid tumor such as melanoma, head and neck, liver or kidney cancer. The sequencing here drew on CD4+ or CD8+ T cells sorted from blood, taken in a trial of the OX40 agonist ivuxolimab. In nucleotide form, the sequence is TGTGCCAGCAGTGTGGATGGGGGCTCCGGTGAAAAACTGTTTTTT. This sequence encodes CASSVDGGSGEKLFF.